This T cell receptor beta chain was found in a study of blood T cells in healthy people across ages. This CDR3 region has 15 residues. From germline, CDR1 is MDHEN and CDR2 SYDVKM. V lost 8 bases and J lost 0; bases outside the gene matches: 10. Using a J-beta primer mix together with a sample-barcoded 5' primer, a second PCR was run for about 7 to 12 cycles. Each CDR3 protein gets one entry after TCRdb re-called the 5' RACE reads with MiXCR. Among about 680,000 distinct CDR3 sequences listed, around half were seen once. J is TRBJ2-7 and V is TRBV28; TRBD2 agrees at 7 bases. The clonotype originates from a woman aged 60-75 years in good health. Sequenced sample: blood. The CDR3, as DNA: TGTGCCAGCGGGAGGGGCGGAGGGTCCTCCTACGAGCAGTACTTC. This gives the protein CASGRGGGSSYEQYF.